The 15 T cell receptor beta chains listed next were all sequenced from one sample in a study of cytomegalovirus exposure and HLA in healthy donors (TCRdb year 2017). The library was prepared using the immunoSEQ multiplex PCR assay. For the multiplex PCR, a mixture combining 60 forward primers for TCR Vbeta segments and 13 reverse primers for TCR Jbeta segments was used. TCRdb carries this immuneACCESS record with in-frame sequences only. Its versions omit some clonotypes, under half of them owing to an unresolved V gene in the studies checked, with the rest unexplained. This sample comprises approximately 69,000 clones, 60% to 80% of them detected only once. The ten largest make up 22% of the sample. The sample taken for sequencing was PBMCs. These TCRs come from a woman in her twenties or thirties in good health and CMV-seropositive.

The gene calls are TRBV6-5 and TRBJ2-7, with a possible D match to TRBD1 (5 bases). This CDR3 region has 14 residues. CDR1 is MNHEY, CDR2 SVGAGI, per germline. The V end was cut by 6 bases, the J end by 4 bases, with 16 bases between. CDR3 DNA sequence: TGTGCCAGCAGCCTGTCTAGGGGCGCGTACGAGCAGTACTTC. Its protein product is CASSLSRGAYEQYF.

The J gene is TRBJ2-5, the V gene TRBV25-1; tentative D call: TRBD2 (5 bases). The germline V gene has CDR1 MGHDK and CDR2 SYGVNS. The CDR3 extends over 18 amino acids. V lost 5 bases and J 2 bases, leaving 24 bases between the germline ends. CDR3 residues: CASSPPGGLSFAQETQYF. Here the CDR3 DNA reads TGTGCCAGCAGTCCACCGGGCGGGCTGTCGTTTGCACAAGAGACCCAGTACTTC.

V is TRBV9 and J is TRBJ1-1; D is perhaps TRBD1 (5 bases). V dropped 3 bases and J dropped 4 bases, with 10 bases sitting between them. CDR3 length: 13 amino acids. Germline values: CDR1 SGDLS, CDR2 YYNGEE. The CDR3 DNA follows: TGTGCCAGCAGCGGAGACAGCCTCACTGAAGCTTTCTTT. Protein sequence: CASSGDSLTEAFF.

V usage is TRBV6-6 and J usage is TRBJ2-1, with 9 bases aligning to TRBD1. CDR1 and CDR2 (germline): MNHNY, SVGAGI (reference sequence). V was pared by 5 bases and J by 2 bases, with 4 bases of the junction left unmatched. This CDR3 comprises 15 residues. CDR3 region: CASSRRDRAYNEQFF. CDR3 sequence (DNA): TGTGCCAGCAGTCGCCGGGACAGGGCCTACAATGAGCAGTTCTTC.

Notes on this clone: Sequence at one end of the junction differs from germline and may be a read error. CDR3 nucleotides: TGCGCCAGCAGCTTCGGGACAGAGAGAGCCTTC. Residues: CASSFGTERAF. The chain links TRBV5-1 to TRBJ1-2; 7 bases agree with TRBD1. This CDR3 comprises 11 residues. Germline CDR1 is SGHRS and CDR2 is YFSETQ.

In this sample, this clone turned up a few times. This chain links TRBV4-1 with TRBJ2-7; 7 nucleotides align to TRBD1. V shed 0 bases and J 1 base; nucleotides not matched to a gene: 12. This CDR3 comprises 18 residues. The germline V gene has CDR1 MGHRA and CDR2 YSYEKL. The CDR3 DNA reads TGCGCCAGCAGCCAAGATTCCACGGGACAGAGGATATCCTACGAGCAGTACTTC. Its translation: CASSQDSTGQRISYEQYF.

This chain joins TRBV19 and TRBJ2-5; D possibly corresponds to TRBD1 (5 bases). The V end was cut by 4 bases, the J end by 1 base, with 10 bases between. The CDR3 is made up of 14 amino acids. CDR1 LNHDA and CDR2 SQIVND come from the germline V gene (reference sequence). As DNA, the CDR3 is TGTGCCAGTAGTAAGGGGCAGATCCAAGAGACCCAGTACTTC. This translates into CASSKGQIQETQYF.

This chain links TRBV4-2 with TRBJ1-2; TRBD1 matches 9 bases. Per the germline V gene, CDR1 is LGHNA and CDR2 is YNFKEQ. CDR3 length: 12 amino acids. Trimming at V came to 4 bases and at J to 8 bases, leaving 2 bases not matched to a gene. CDR3 sequence reads: CASSLGQGGYTF. CDR3 DNA: TGTGCCAGCAGCCTGGGACAGGGCGGCTACACCTTC.

The V and J genes are TRBV30 and TRBJ2-3; D might be TRBD2 (5 bases). Trimming cost V 0 bases and J 4 bases, with 14 bases left between them. Looked up from germline, CDR1 is GTSNPN and CDR2 is SVGIG (reference sequence). The length of the CDR3 is 15 residues. The DNA for the CDR3 is TGTGCCTGGAGTGTATCGGGGAAAAATTCAGATACGCAGTATTTT. Protein sequence: CAWSVSGKNSDTQYF.

V gene TRBV5-6 combines with J gene TRBJ1-5; D might be TRBD1 (6 bases). CDR3 length: 13 residues. The ends were cut back, 4 bases at V and 8 bases at J, with 13 bases in the middle. Germline V gene sequence: CDR1 SGHDT, CDR2 YYEEEE. CDR3 in DNA: TGTGCCAGCAGCCCAGGGGTGGGGGAGCCCCAGCATTTT. Amino acid sequence: CASSPGVGEPQHF. The full variable domain, completed using reference TRBV5-6 and TRBJ1-5, is DAGVTQSPTHLIKTRGQQVTLRCSPKSGHDTVSWYQQALGQGPQFIFQYYEEEERQRGNFPDRFSGHQFPNYSSELNVNALLLGDSALYLCASSPGVGEPQHFGDGTRLSIL.

Details on this clone: Its ends do not fully match the called genes, so a read error is possible. The chain couples TRBV10-3 to TRBJ2-7; D may be TRBD1 (6 bases). Germline CDR1 is ENHRY and CDR2 is SYGVKD. The CDR3 extends over 14 amino acids. The CDR3 is CAISQGTSSNEQYF. CDR3 sequence (DNA): TGTGCCATCAGCCAGGGGACATCCTCCAACGAGCAGTACTTC.

The V gene is TRBV5-1, the J gene TRBJ2-7; TRBD1 matches 11 bases. The germline CDR1 and CDR2 sequences are SGHRS and YFSETQ. V shed 4 bases and J 5 bases; nucleotides not matched to a gene: 8. This CDR3 has 15 residues. CDR3 DNA sequence: TGCGCCAGCAGCGGGAGTGGACAGGGGGCCGACGAGCAGTACTTC. It codes for CASSGSGQGADEQYF. The entire variable domain, with the rest obtained from reference TRBV5-1 and TRBJ2-7, is as follows: KAGVTQTPRYLIKTRGQQVTLSCSPISGHRSVSWYQQTPGQGLQFLFEYFSETQRNKGNFPGRFSGRQFSNSRSEMNVSTLELGDSALYLCASSGSGQGADEQYFGPGTRLTVT.

The chain links TRBV25-1 to TRBJ1-4, with 9 bases identical to TRBD1. CDR1 is MGHDK, CDR2 SYGVNS, per germline. The CDR3 is 15 residues long. Trimming took 1 base from V and 6 from J; bases not matched to a gene: 3. The CDR3 region has the DNA TGTGCCAGCAGTGAATTGACAGGGGGGGATGAAAAACTGTTTTTT. Protein: CASSELTGGDEKLFF.

This rearrangement joins TRBV6-1 to TRBJ1-5; TRBD1 agrees at 9 bases. The germline V gene has CDR1 MNHNS and CDR2 SASEGT. The CDR3 has 15 residues. The junction had 10 bases not matched to a gene; V was cut back by 5 bases and J by 8 bases. The CDR3 loop is CASSKGQGLREPQHF. CDR3 bases: TGTGCCAGCAGTAAGGGACAGGGCTTAAGGGAGCCCCAGCATTTT.

The rearrangement uses TRBV5-4 and TRBJ1-1; a weak D match, TRBD1 (5 bases). The germline V gene has CDR1 SGHNT and CDR2 YYREEE (reference sequence). The CDR3 covers 12 residues. V gave up 4 bases and J gave up 3 bases, with 7 bases separating them. The CDR3 nucleotides read TGTGCCAGCAGCACGACAGACACTGAAGCTTTCTTT. Encoded protein: CASSTTDTEAFF.